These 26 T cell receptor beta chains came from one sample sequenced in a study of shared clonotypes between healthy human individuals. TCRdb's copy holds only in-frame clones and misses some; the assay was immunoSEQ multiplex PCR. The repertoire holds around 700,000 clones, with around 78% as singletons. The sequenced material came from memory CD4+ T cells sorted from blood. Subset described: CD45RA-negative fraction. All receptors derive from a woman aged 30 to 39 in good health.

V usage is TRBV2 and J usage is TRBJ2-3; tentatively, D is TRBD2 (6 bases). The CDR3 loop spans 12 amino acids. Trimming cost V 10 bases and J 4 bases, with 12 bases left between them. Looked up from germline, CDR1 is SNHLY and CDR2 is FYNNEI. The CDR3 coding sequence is TGTGCCACTTCTGGGAGGCCAGATACGCAGTATTTT. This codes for CATSGRPDTQYF.

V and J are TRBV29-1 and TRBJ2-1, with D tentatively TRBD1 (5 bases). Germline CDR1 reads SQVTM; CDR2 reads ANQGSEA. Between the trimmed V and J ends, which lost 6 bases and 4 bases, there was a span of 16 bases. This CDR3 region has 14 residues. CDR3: CSVLLDRRYNEQFF. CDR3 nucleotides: TGCAGCGTCCTGCTTGACAGACGATACAATGAGCAGTTCTTC.

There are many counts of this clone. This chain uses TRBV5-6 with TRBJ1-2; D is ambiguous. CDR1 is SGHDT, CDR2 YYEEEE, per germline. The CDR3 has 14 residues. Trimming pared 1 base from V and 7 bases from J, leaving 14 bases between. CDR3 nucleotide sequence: TGTGCCAGCAGCTTGTTGTCCTCGGGTGGTGGCTACACCTTC. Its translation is CASSLLSSGGGYTF.

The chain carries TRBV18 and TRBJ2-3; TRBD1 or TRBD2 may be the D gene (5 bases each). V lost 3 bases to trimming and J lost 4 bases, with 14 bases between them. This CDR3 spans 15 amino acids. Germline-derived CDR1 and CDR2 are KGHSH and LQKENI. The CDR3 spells CASSPGAPGADTQYF. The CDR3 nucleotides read TGTGCCAGCTCACCCGGGGCGCCCGGGGCAGATACGCAGTATTTT.

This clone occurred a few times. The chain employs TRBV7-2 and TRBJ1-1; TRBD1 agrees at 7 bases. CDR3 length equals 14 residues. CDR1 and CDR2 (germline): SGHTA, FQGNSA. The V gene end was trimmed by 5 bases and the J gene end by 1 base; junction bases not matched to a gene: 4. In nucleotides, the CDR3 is TGTGCCAGCAGCAAGGGACAGCAGAACACTGAAGCTTTCTTT. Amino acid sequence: CASSKGQQNTEAFF.

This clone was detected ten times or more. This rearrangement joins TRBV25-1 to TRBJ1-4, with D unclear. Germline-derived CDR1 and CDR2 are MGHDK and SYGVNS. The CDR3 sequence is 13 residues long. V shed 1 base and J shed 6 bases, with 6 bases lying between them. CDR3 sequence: CASSESEYEKLFF. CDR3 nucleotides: TGTGCCAGCAGTGAATCCGAATATGAAAAACTGTTTTTT.

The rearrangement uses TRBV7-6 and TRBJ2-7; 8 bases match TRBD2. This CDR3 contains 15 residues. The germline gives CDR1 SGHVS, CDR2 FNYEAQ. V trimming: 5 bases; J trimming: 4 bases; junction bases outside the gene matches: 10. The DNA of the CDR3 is TGTGCCAGCAGCCGCGGACTAGCCCGGGGATACGAGCAGTACTTC. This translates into CASSRGLARGYEQYF.

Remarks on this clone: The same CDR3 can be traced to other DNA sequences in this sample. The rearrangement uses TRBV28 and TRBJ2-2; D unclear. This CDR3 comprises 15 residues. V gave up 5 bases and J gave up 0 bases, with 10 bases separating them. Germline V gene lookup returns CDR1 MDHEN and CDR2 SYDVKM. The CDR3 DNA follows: TGTGCCAGCAGTCTGTGGACGGCGAACACCGGGGAGCTGTTTTTT. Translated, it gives CASSLWTANTGELFF.

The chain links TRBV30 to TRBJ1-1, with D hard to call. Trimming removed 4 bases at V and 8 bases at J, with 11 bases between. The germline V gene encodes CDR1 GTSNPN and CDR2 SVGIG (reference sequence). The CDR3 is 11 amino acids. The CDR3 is CAWMTTGEAFF. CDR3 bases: TGTGCCTGGATGACGACGGGGGAAGCTTTCTTT.

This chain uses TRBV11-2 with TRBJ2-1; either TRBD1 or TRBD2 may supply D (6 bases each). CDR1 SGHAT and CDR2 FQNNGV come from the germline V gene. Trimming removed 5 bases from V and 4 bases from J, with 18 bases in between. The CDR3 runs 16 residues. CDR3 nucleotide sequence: TGTGCCAGCAGCCCCGGACAGAGGACTACTTACAATGAGCAGTTCTTC. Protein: CASSPGQRTTYNEQFF.

CDR3 nucleotide sequence: TGCGCCAGCAGCCAAGGGGGCGAACGTCCAAACATTCAGTACTTC. It is translated as CASSQGGERPNIQYF. The chain couples TRBV4-1 to TRBJ2-4; tentatively, D is TRBD1 (5 bases). Trimming stripped 1 base from V and 6 bases from J, with 13 bases between. The CDR3 loop spans 15 amino acids. CDR1 and CDR2 (germline): MGHRA, YSYEKL.

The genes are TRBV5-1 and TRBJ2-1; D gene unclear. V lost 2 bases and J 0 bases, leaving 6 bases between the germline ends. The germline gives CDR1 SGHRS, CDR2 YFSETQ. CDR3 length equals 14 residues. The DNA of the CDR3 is TGCGCCAGCAGCTTCGACTCCTCCTACAATGAGCAGTTCTTC. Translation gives CASSFDSSYNEQFF. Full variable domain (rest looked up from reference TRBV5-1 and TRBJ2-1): KAGVTQTPRYLIKTRGQQVTLSCSPISGHRSVSWYQQTPGQGLQFLFEYFSETQRNKGNFPGRFSGRQFSNSRSEMNVSTLELGDSALYLCASSFDSSYNEQFFGPGTRLTVL.

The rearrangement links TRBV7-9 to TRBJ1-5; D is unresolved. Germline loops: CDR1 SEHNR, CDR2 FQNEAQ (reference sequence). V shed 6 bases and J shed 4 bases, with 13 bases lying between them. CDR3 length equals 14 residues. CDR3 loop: CASSRKRVNQPQHF. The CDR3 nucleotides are TGTGCCAGCAGTCGTAAGAGGGTAAATCAGCCCCAGCATTTT.

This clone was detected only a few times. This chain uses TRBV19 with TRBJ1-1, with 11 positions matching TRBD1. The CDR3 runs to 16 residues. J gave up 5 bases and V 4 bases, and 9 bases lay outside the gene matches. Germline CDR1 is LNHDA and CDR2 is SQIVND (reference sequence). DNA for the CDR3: TGTGCCAGTAGTACTGGACAGGGGGCTGGTTATACTGAAGCTTTCTTT. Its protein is CASSTGQGAGYTEAFF.

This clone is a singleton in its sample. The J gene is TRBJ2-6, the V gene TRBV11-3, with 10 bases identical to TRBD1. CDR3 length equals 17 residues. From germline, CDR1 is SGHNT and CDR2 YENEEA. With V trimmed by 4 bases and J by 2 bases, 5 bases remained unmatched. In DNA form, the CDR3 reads TGTGCCAGCAGCTCCGGACAGGGGGGAACTGGGGCCAACGTCCTGACTTTC. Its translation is CASSSGQGGTGANVLTF.

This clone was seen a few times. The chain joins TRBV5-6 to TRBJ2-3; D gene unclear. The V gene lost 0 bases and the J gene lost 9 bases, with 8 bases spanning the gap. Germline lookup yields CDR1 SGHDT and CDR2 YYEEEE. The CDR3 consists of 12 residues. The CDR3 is CASSLDMITQYF. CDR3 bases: TGTGCCAGCAGCTTGGACATGATAACGCAGTATTTT.

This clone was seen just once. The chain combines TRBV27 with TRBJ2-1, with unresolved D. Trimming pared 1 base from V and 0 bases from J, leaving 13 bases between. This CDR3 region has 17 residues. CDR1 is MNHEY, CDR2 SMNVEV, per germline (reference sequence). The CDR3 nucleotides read TGTGCCAGCAGTTTATTTCCGGGCAGTGGCTCCTACAATGAGCAGTTCTTC. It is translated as CASSLFPGSGSYNEQFF.

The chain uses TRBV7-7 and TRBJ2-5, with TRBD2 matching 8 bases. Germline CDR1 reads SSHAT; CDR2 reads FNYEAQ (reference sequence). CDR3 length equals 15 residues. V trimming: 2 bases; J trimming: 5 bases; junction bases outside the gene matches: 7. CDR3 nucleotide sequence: TGTGCCAGCAGCTTACAAGCGGGAGTTTTCGAGACCCAGTACTTC. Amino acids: CASSLQAGVFETQYF.

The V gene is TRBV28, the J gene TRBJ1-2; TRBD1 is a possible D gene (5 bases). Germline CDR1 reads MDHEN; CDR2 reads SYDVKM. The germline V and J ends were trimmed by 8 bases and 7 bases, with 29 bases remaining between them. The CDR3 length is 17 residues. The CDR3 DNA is TGTGCCAGCTCCAGTTATCCCTATGGAGGGGCGGCCGTTGGCTACACCTTC. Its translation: CASSSYPYGGAAVGYTF.

CDR3 DNA sequence: TGTGCCAGCACGCCAGGTTCTAACTATGGCTACACCTTC. As protein: CASTPGSNYGYTF. This chain connects TRBV6-6 to TRBJ1-2; D is undetermined. V dropped 7 bases and J dropped 0 bases, with 9 bases sitting between them. Germline V gene sequence: CDR1 MNHNY, CDR2 SVGAGI (reference sequence). This CDR3 has 13 residues.

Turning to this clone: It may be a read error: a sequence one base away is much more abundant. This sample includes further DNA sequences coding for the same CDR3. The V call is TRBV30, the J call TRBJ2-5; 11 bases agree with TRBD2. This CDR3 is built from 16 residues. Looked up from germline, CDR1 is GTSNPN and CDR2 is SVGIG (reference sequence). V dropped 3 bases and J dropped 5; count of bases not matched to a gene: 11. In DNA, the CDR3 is TGTGCCTGGAGCGCGCTAGCGGGAGGACCCCGGGAGACCCAGTACTTC. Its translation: CAWSALAGGPRETQYF.

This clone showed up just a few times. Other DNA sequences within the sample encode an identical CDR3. CDR3 amino acids: CASSTTGGNQPQHF. The CDR3 coding sequence is TGTGCCAGTAGCACGACAGGCGGGAATCAGCCCCAGCATTTT. The rearrangement joins TRBV19 to TRBJ1-5, with D tentatively TRBD1 (6 bases). V was pared by 6 bases and J by 4 bases, with 13 bases between. CDR3 length equals 14 residues. Germline V gene lookup returns CDR1 LNHDA and CDR2 SQIVND (reference sequence).

The CDR3 bases are TGTGCCAGCAGCAAAGTAAGCGACGAGCAGTACTTC. Amino acids: CASSKVSDEQYF. The chain is built from TRBV7-9 and TRBJ2-7; D is unresolved. The CDR3 contains 12 residues. The germline V gene has CDR1 SEHNR and CDR2 FQNEAQ (reference sequence). The V end lost 5 bases, the J end lost 5 bases, and 10 bases lay between the germline ends.

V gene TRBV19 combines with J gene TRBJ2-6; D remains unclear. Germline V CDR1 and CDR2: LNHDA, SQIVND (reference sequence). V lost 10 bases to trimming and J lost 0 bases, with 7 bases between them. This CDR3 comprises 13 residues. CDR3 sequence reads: CATRLSGANVLTF. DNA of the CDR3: TGTGCCACCAGACTCTCTGGGGCCAACGTCCTGACTTTC.

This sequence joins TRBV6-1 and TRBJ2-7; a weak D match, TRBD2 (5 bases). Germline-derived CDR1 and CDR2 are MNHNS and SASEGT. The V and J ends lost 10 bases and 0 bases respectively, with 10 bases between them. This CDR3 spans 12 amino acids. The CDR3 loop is CAIGRASYEQYF. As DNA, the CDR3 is TGTGCCATAGGGCGGGCCTCCTACGAGCAGTACTTC.

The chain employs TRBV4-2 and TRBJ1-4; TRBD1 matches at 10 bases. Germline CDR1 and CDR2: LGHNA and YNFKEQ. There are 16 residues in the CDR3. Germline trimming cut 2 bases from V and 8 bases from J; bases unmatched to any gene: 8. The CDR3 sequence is CASSQPNRDRGEKLFF. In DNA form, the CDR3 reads TGTGCCAGCAGCCAACCCAACCGGGACAGGGGAGAAAAACTGTTTTTT.